This TCR beta chain came from a study of OX40 agonist ivuxolimab in advanced cancers. Regarding the study as a whole: Among expanded peripheral T cells, antigen specificity went undetermined.

Measured with immunoSEQ multiplex PCR; TCRdb has only the in-frame clones, and not every one. The sample lists roughly 66,000 clones, approximately 85% seen once, with about 0.4% in the top ten. The CDR3 spans 14 residues. V was clipped by 5 bases and J by 7 bases, with 12 bases between them. CDR1 MNHEY and CDR2 SVGAGI come from the germline V gene. A note on this clone: Its antigen remains unidentified.

The material was CD4+ or CD8+ T cells sorted from blood, obtained in a trial of the OX40 agonist ivuxolimab. The TCR originated in an adult with an advanced solid tumor such as melanoma, head and neck, liver or kidney cancer. V and J are TRBV6-5 and TRBJ1-6; no firm D call. DNA for the CDR3: TGTGCCAGCAGTGAAGGGCCTTCAAATTCACCCCTCCACTTT. It codes for CASSEGPSNSPLHF.